The 23 T cell receptor beta chains reported below all come from one sample, sequenced in a study of blood T cell repertoires in COVID-19. Profiled with immunoSEQ multiplex PCR; TCRdb holds only in-frame clones, not every one. The table has 150,000 to 200,000 clones, roughly 83% seen once. The specimen sequenced was PBMCs or T cells enriched from blood (not recorded which). Receptor source: a woman aged 60-70 years who had recovered from COVID-19.

The CDR3 DNA is TGTGCCAGCAGCCCTGCCGGGACACTTAGGACTGAAGCTTTCTTT. It translates to CASSPAGTLRTEAFF. The chain joins TRBV9 to TRBJ1-1, with D perhaps TRBD1 (6 bases). Germline CDR1 reads SGDLS; CDR2 reads YYNGEE. The CDR3 spans 15 residues. V was trimmed by 4 bases and J by 5 bases, leaving 18 bases between them. Full variable domain (remainder filled in from reference TRBV9 and TRBJ1-1): DSGVTQTPKHLITATGQRVTLRCSPRSGDLSVYWYQQSLDQGLQFLIQYYNGEERAKGNILERFSAQQFPDLHSELNLSSLELGDSALYFCASSPAGTLRTEAFFGQGTRLTVV.

With respect to this clone: This specimen includes other DNA sequences encoding the same CDR3. The rearrangement joins TRBV5-1 to TRBJ2-2; perhaps TRBD1 as D (7 bases). Germline CDR1 and CDR2: SGHRS and YFSETQ. CDR3 size: 15 residues. The V gene lost 0 bases and the J gene lost 3 bases, with 9 bases spanning the gap. The CDR3: CASSLGRGDTGELFF. In DNA, the CDR3 is TGCGCCAGCAGCTTGGGCAGGGGGGACACCGGGGAGCTGTTTTTT.

The chain is built from TRBV11-2 and TRBJ2-7; tentatively, D is TRBD2 (6 bases). This CDR3 comprises 14 residues. CDR1 and CDR2 (germline): SGHAT, FQNNGV. The V and J ends lost 4 bases and 4 bases respectively, with 14 bases between them. This CDR3 is CASSSQGGTYEQYF. CDR3 sequence (DNA): TGTGCCAGCAGCTCGCAGGGAGGTACGTACGAGCAGTACTTC.

V and J are TRBV11-3 and TRBJ2-2; tentative D call: TRBD1 (5 bases). The CDR3 contains 15 residues. Germline assignment: CDR1 SGHNT and CDR2 YENEEA. The V and J ends lost 1 base and 5 bases respectively, with 11 bases between them. This chain's CDR3 is CASSLGQGNTGELFF. CDR3 coding DNA: TGTGCCAGCAGCTTAGGGCAGGGAAATACCGGGGAGCTGTTTTTT. Full variable domain (missing parts from reference TRBV11-3 and TRBJ2-2): EAGVVQSPRYKIIEKKQPVAFWCNPISGHNTLYWYLQNLGQGPELLIRYENEEAVDDSQLPKDRFSAERLKGVDSTLKIQPAELGDSAVYLCASSLGQGNTGELFFGEGSRLTVL.

The chain couples TRBV27 to TRBJ1-2; 11 bases agree with TRBD1. This CDR3 is 14 amino acids long. Trimming removed 5 bases from V and 2 bases from J; junction bases left unmatched: 1. The germline V gene has CDR1 MNHEY and CDR2 SMNVEV (reference sequence). The CDR3 DNA is TGTGCCAGCAGTGGACAGGGGGCCAACTATGGCTACACCTTC. Its protein is CASSGQGANYGYTF.

The genes are TRBV28 and TRBJ2-1; 9 nucleotides align to TRBD2. The junction had 7 bases not matched to a gene; V was cut back by 0 bases and J by 4 bases. The length of the CDR3 is 17 residues. Germline V gene sequence: CDR1 MDHEN, CDR2 SYDVKM. The DNA of the CDR3 is TGTGCCAGCAGTTTATGGGGCGTAGCGGGAGATTACAATGAGCAGTTCTTC. As protein: CASSLWGVAGDYNEQFF. Looking up the rest from reference TRBV28 and TRBJ2-1 gives the full variable domain: DVKVTQSSRYLVKRTGEKVFLECVQDMDHENMFWYRQDPGLGLRLIYFSYDVKMKEKGDIPEGYSVSREKKERFSLILESASTNQTSMYLCASSLWGVAGDYNEQFFGPGTRLTVL.

This clone showed up just once. The V call is TRBV19, the J call TRBJ1-1; D gene ambiguous. The CDR3 is 12 residues long. V lost 10 bases and J 1 base, leaving 10 bases between the germline ends. Germline V gene sequence: CDR1 LNHDA, CDR2 SQIVND (reference sequence). The CDR3 is CATSMRNTEAFF. Written as DNA, the CDR3 is TGTGCCACTAGCATGAGGAACACTGAAGCTTTCTTT.

The rearrangement uses TRBV5-1 and TRBJ2-7; D is perhaps TRBD2 (6 bases). This CDR3 spans 16 amino acids. Germline V CDR1 and CDR2: SGHRS, YFSETQ. V was pared by 0 bases and J by 0 bases, with 13 bases between. The CDR3 here is CASSLDPSASSYEQYF. CDR3 nucleotide sequence: TGCGCCAGCAGCTTGGATCCTAGCGCGAGCTCCTACGAGCAGTACTTC.

The rearrangement uses TRBV11-1 and TRBJ2-3, with TRBD2 as a possible D gene (7 bases). Trimming removed 1 base at V and 4 bases at J, with 12 bases between. Germline CDR1 SGHAT, CDR2 FQDESV (reference sequence). This CDR3 comprises 15 residues. The CDR3 protein is CASSLGGGRADTQYF. CDR3 DNA: TGTGCCAGCAGCTTAGGGGGGGGCAGGGCAGATACGCAGTATTTT.

This chain links TRBV5-1 with TRBJ1-4, with D uncertain. Germline lookup yields CDR1 SGHRS and CDR2 YFSETQ. The CDR3 totals 15 residues. V lost 5 bases and J 0 bases, leaving 11 bases between the germline ends. The CDR3 region is CASRSHSATNEKLFF. DNA for the CDR3: TGCGCCAGCAGAAGCCACAGTGCAACTAATGAAAAACTGTTTTTT.

This clone was counted between two and nine times. The rearrangement joins TRBV3-1 (or the pseudogene TRBV3-2) to TRBJ1-5, with 12 bases identical to TRBD1. Trimming cost V 4 bases and J 7 bases; bases outside gene matches: 5. The CDR3 spans 15 residues. Germline V lookup: CDR1 LGHDT, CDR2 YNNKEL (reference sequence). In nucleotides, the CDR3 is TGTGCCAGCAGCCGCATGGGACAGGGGGCACAGCCCCAGCATTTT. Encoded protein: CASSRMGQGAQPQHF.

The V and J genes are TRBV3-1 (or the pseudogene TRBV3-2) and TRBJ1-1, with unresolved D. Looked up from germline, CDR1 is LGHDT and CDR2 is YNNKEL (reference sequence). V was shortened by 3 bases and J by 11 bases, with 19 bases between the two germline ends. The CDR3 runs to 14 residues. The CDR3: CASSQGGHVGGAFF. The CDR3, as DNA: TGTGCCAGCAGCCAGGGAGGGCACGTTGGAGGGGCTTTCTTT.

The chain recombines TRBV5-4 with TRBJ1-2; 9 bases fit TRBD1. Unmatched junction bases numbered 6, after V lost 4 bases and J lost 8 bases. The CDR3 consists of 13 residues. The V gene's germline CDR1 is SGHNT and CDR2 YYREEE (reference sequence). The CDR3 DNA sequence: TGTGCCAGCAGCAATACAGGGGGCGACGGCTACACCTTC. It codes for CASSNTGGDGYTF.

This clone was detected only a few times. This chain links TRBV5-1 with TRBJ2-3; TRBD2 agrees at 8 bases. The CDR3 is 14 residues long. Trimming cost V 4 bases and J 1 base; bases outside gene matches: 2. Per the germline V gene, CDR1 is SGHRS and CDR2 is YFSETQ. CDR3 region: CASSNSGGTDTQYF. The CDR3 DNA is TGCGCCAGCAGCAATAGCGGGGGCACAGATACGCAGTATTTT.

This chain connects TRBV12-2 to TRBJ2-7; no DNA check was done on the table's D call, TRBD2. TRBV12-2 counts as a pseudogene. CDR3 size: 20 residues. CDR3 amino acids: CASRVSTSPGTSGSRYEQYF. CDR3 nucleotide sequence: TGTGCAAGTCGCGTCTCCACCTCCCCGGGGACTAGCGGGAGTAGGTACGAGCAGTACTTC.

The CDR3 loop reads CASSDGGQGPGGPQHF. DNA for the CDR3: TGCGCCAGCAGCGACGGGGGACAGGGACCAGGGGGTCCCCAGCATTTT. The chain combines TRBV5-1 with TRBJ1-5, with 9 positions matching TRBD1. The CDR3 extends over 16 amino acids. The germline CDR1 and CDR2 sequences are SGHRS and YFSETQ. With V trimmed by 4 bases and J by 10 bases, 15 bases remained unmatched.

The rearrangement joins TRBV6-5 to TRBJ1-1; tentative D call: TRBD1 (5 bases). This CDR3 contains 14 residues. Per germline, CDR1 MNHEY and CDR2 SVGAGI. Deletions cut 7 bases from V and 5 bases from J, with 17 bases between. This CDR3 is CASNNWGVPTEAFF. CDR3 bases: TGTGCCAGCAACAATTGGGGGGTACCGACTGAAGCTTTCTTT.

The chain employs TRBV28 and TRBJ1-2, with D possibly being TRBD1 (6 bases). The CDR3 covers 14 residues. The germline gives CDR1 MDHEN, CDR2 SYDVKM. The V and J ends lost 2 bases and 4 bases respectively, with 11 bases between them. CDR3 DNA: TGTGCCAGCAGTTTAATGAGAGGGGGCTATGGCTACACCTTC. Its translation: CASSLMRGGYGYTF.

The chain links TRBV3-1 (or the pseudogene TRBV3-2) to TRBJ2-3; tentatively, D is TRBD1 (6 bases). The CDR3 has 15 residues. V lost 0 bases and J lost 6, with 13 bases in between. CDR1 and CDR2 from the germline V gene are LGHDT and YNNKEL (reference sequence). For the CDR3, the DNA is TGTGCCAGCAGCCAAGAACAGGGCATTAGGGATACGCAGTATTTT. Translated, it gives CASSQEQGIRDTQYF.

The CDR3 nucleotides are TGTGCCAGCAGTACCAGCGGGGATACGCAGTATTTT. This gives the protein CASSTSGDTQYF. The chain couples TRBV2 to TRBJ2-3; tentative D call: TRBD2 (6 bases). This CDR3 has 12 residues. Trimming cost V 5 bases and J 6 bases, with 9 bases left between them. The germline CDR1 and CDR2 sequences are SNHLY and FYNNEI.

J is TRBJ2-2 and V is TRBV5-4, with 11 bases lining up with TRBD2. The trim removed 1 base at V and 4 bases at J, leaving 6 bases unmatched. Germline V CDR1 and CDR2: SGHNT, YYREEE (reference sequence). This CDR3 is built from 17 residues. The CDR3 DNA is TGTGCCAGCAGCTTGAGTCCTAGCGGGGGGACCACCGGGGAGCTGTTTTTT. Protein product: CASSLSPSGGTTGELFF.

The chain carries TRBV21-1 and TRBJ2-3; the DNA was not used to check the table's D call, TRBD2. TRBV21-1 corresponds to a pseudogene. The CDR3 extends over 18 amino acids. In nucleotides, the CDR3 is TGTGCCAGCAGCAAACTAGCGGGAGGGCCCGAGATTGCAGATACGCAGTATTTT. The encoded protein is CASSKLAGGPEIADTQYF.

This clone was counted a few times. The CDR3 region is CAIGQGAGNYGYTF. The CDR3 DNA follows: TGTGCCATAGGACAGGGGGCAGGAAACTATGGCTACACCTTC. This chain joins TRBV28 and TRBJ1-2; the match to TRBD1 covers 11 bases. V lost 10 bases and J lost 2; bases outside the gene matches: 6. Germline V gene data show CDR1 as MDHEN and CDR2 as SYDVKM. The CDR3 contains 14 residues.